This T cell receptor beta chain came from a study of blood T cell repertoires in COVID-19. Profiling relied on immunoSEQ multiplex PCR, and the TCRdb table lists in-frame clones only, not all of them. This repertoire shows roughly 200,000 clones, approximately 87% found once; its top ten account for 15% to 20%. Germline CDR1 reads MNHEY; CDR2 reads SVGEGT. The length of the CDR3 is 16 residues. V was pared by 5 bases and J by 7 bases, with 21 bases between. The chain employs TRBV6-2 or TRBV6-3 and TRBJ2-1; a possible D gene is TRBD1 (6 bases). Sequenced: peripheral blood. The sequence was obtained from a person aged 65 to 85 with COVID-19, enrolled during active disease. In nucleotides, the CDR3 is TGTGCCAGCAGTACCAAAAACAGGGTGGGTCCAAATGAGCAGTTCTTC. Translation gives CASSTKNRVGPNEQFF.